This section outlines one T cell receptor beta chain sequence together with its context. The CDR3 is 14 residues long. Per germline, CDR1 MGHRA and CDR2 YSYEKL. Between the trimmed V and J ends, which lost 4 bases and 2 bases, there was a span of 11 bases. These data come from a study of blood T cell repertoires in COVID-19. Across the study: Sites in the United States, Italy and Spain provided acute and convalescent COVID-19 samples. In each case, the material was cDNA or gDNA derived from T cells, B-cell-depleted T cells, or PBMCs.

In the authors' workflow: Reference gene primer amplification gave nucleated cell count estimates. Profiled with immunoSEQ multiplex PCR; TCRdb holds only in-frame clones, not every one. For V, J and clone size, that table is used; D and trimming come from the DNA. This table has 200,000 to 250,000 clones, more than 80% appearing once. J is TRBJ2-5 and V is TRBV4-1; maybe TRBD1 (5 bases). This sequence was found in a woman of 80 years or more with acute or convalescent COVID-19. Sequencing was carried out using peripheral blood. CDR3 nucleotide sequence: TGCGCCAGCAGCCTATTACAGGTTCAAGAGACCCAGTACTTC. It specifies CASSLLQVQETQYF.